The clone carrying this T cell receptor (beta chain) was detected many times. Antigen specificity is unknown. The sample belongs to a study of T-cell reconstitution after alpha-beta-depleted transplantation in children. Study-level findings and limits: The main origin of T-cell counts and diversity one year after transplant was newly produced T cells. Surviving recipient cells, namely T cells and thymic progenitors, were the source of high day-60 TCRbeta diversity in some patients. About two months after transplant, alpha-beta T cells reportedly came from several hundred expanded graft clones.

Library preparation (for TCRbeta) was performed with unique molecular identifiers. From the PCR reads, TCRdb called clonotypes with MiXCR, one entry per CDR3 protein. The table shows 150,000 to 200,000 distinct CDR3 sequences, with over 8.5% occurring only once. The CDR3 loop spans 12 amino acids. V was trimmed by 10 bases and J by 2 bases, leaving 11 bases between them. The chain uses TRBV12-3 or TRBV12-4 and TRBJ1-2; D is unresolved. This TCR derives from a boy younger than 10 with acute myeloid leukemia, due to receive a stem cell transplant. The material was PBMCs, obtained before TCRalphabeta/CD19-depleted stem cell transplant. The CDR3 loop is CATLKGNYGYTF. The CDR3 DNA reads TGTGCCACCTTGAAAGGGAACTATGGCTACACCTTC.